This passage covers 29 T cell receptor beta chains from one sample sequenced in a study of Ad26.COV2.S vaccination and SARS-CoV-2 variants (dated by TCRdb to the early 2020s). The library was built by means of the immunoSEQ multiplex PCR assay. As stored in TCRdb, this immuneACCESS dataset retains in-frame rearrangements with V and J assigned. A fraction of the clones does not appear; measured against another copy, unresolved V genes explain less than half of the discrepancy, and the remainder lacks a known reason. The sample table shows around 320,000 clones, and 80% to 90% are seen once. Together, the top ten hold about 3.5% of the sample. This sample's treatment or condition label indicates: around 19 received Ad26.COV2.S at low or high dose, single or two shots; 5 received placebo; per-sample allocation not given. Repertoires of vaccine and placebo recipients were sequenced from samples taken on day 63 after the first injection.

Sequences were derived from peripheral blood, sampled in a trial of Ad26.COV2.S vaccine versus placebo. The source of these receptors is a person aged 18 to 59 who received the Ad26.COV2.S COVID-19 vaccine or a placebo.

The V and J genes are TRBV11-1 and TRBJ1-2, with D possibly TRBD1 on 6 matching bases. The germline V and J ends were trimmed by 4 bases and 1 base, with 10 bases remaining between them. Germline V lookup: CDR1 SGHAT, CDR2 FQDESV (reference sequence). The CDR3 extends over 14 amino acids. Here the CDR3 DNA reads TGTGCCAGCAGCTCGGACAGCTATAACTATGGCTACACCTTC. It encodes CASSSDSYNYGYTF.

The V and J genes are TRBV27 and TRBJ1-2; tentatively, D is TRBD1 (5 bases). Trimming took off 2 bases at V and 2 bases at J, with 6 bases between the two ends. The germline CDR1 and CDR2 sequences are MNHEY and SMNVEV (reference sequence). The CDR3 covers 13 residues. This CDR3 is CASSLGGNYGYTF. CDR3 bases: TGTGCCAGCAGTTTAGGGGGGAACTATGGCTACACCTTC.

The chain links TRBV11-1 to TRBJ2-3; the D gene is possibly TRBD1 (6 bases). CDR1 is SGHAT, CDR2 FQDESV, per germline (reference sequence). V was cut by 5 bases and J by 2 bases, with 17 bases left in between. The length of the CDR3 is 16 residues. As DNA, the CDR3 is TGTGCCAGCAGCCCCAGCAGGGGCAGGTACACAGATACGCAGTATTTT. This encodes CASSPSRGRYTDTQYF.

The chain is built from TRBV6-5 and TRBJ2-2; 10 bases align to TRBD2. With 6 bases clipped from V and 7 bases from J, the junction kept 8 bases outside the gene matches. This CDR3 contains 15 residues. The V gene's germline CDR1 is MNHEY and CDR2 SVGAGI. DNA of the CDR3: TGTGCCAGCAGCCTTAGCGGGGGGAGCGGCGGGGAGCTGTTTTTT. Translation gives CASSLSGGSGGELFF.

V gene TRBV4-2 combines with J gene TRBJ2-3, with a possible D match to TRBD2 (6 bases). Germline V lookup: CDR1 LGHNA, CDR2 YNFKEQ. The CDR3 length is 17 residues. Trimming took 1 base from V and 2 from J, leaving 16 bases between them. The CDR3 is CASSQGFSGLVTDTQYF. The CDR3 DNA reads TGTGCCAGCAGCCAAGGGTTTAGCGGATTAGTCACAGATACGCAGTATTTT.

This clone was seen more than once but under ten times. The chain employs TRBV11-3 and TRBJ1-2; D perhaps matches TRBD1 (5 bases). Germline values: CDR1 SGHNT, CDR2 YENEEA. The V gene lost 2 bases and the J gene lost 0 bases, with 7 bases spanning the gap. The CDR3 is 14 residues long. The CDR3, as DNA: TGTGCCAGCAGCTTACAGGGAGCTAACTATGGCTACACCTTC. As protein: CASSLQGANYGYTF.

This chain joins TRBV5-6 and TRBJ2-7, with a weak D call TRBD1 (5 bases). Germline V gives CDR1 SGHDT, CDR2 YYEEEE. The CDR3 covers 13 residues. With 1 base removed from V and 0 bases from J, the gap between germline ends came to 5 bases. CDR3 nucleotides: TGTGCCAGCAGCTTGCAGGGCTCCTACGAGCAGTACTTC. Translated, it gives CASSLQGSYEQYF.

This chain links TRBV19 with TRBJ1-1; D uncertain. Between the trimmed V and J ends, which lost 5 bases and 0 bases, there was a span of 7 bases. The CDR3 consists of 13 residues. Per the germline V gene, CDR1 is LNHDA and CDR2 is SQIVND (reference sequence). The CDR3, as DNA: TGTGCCAGTAGTTCCACAGTGAACACTGAAGCTTTCTTT. It translates to CASSSTVNTEAFF.

The rearrangement uses TRBV4-3 and TRBJ1-5, with unresolved D. This CDR3 comprises 14 residues. V lost 4 bases to trimming and J lost 4 bases, with 11 bases between them. CDR1 is LGHNA and CDR2 is YSLEER in the germline V gene. The CDR3 sequence: CASSRRPSNQPQHF. The CDR3 DNA reads as TGCGCCAGCAGCCGACGTCCGTCGAATCAGCCCCAGCATTTT.

This clone was observed a single time. J is TRBJ2-7 and V is TRBV4-2; 12 nucleotides agree with TRBD1. Trimming took 5 bases from V and 3 from J; bases not matched to a gene: 8. CDR3 size: 16 residues. CDR1 LGHNA and CDR2 YNFKEQ come from the germline V gene. The CDR3 coding sequence is TGTGCCAGCAGCATCGGGACAGGGGGCATAGGCTACGAGCAGTACTTC. It specifies CASSIGTGGIGYEQYF.

This clone was found once. The chain joins TRBV2 to TRBJ1-2; 9 bases agree with TRBD1. CDR3 length equals 15 residues. V shed 4 bases, J shed 5 bases, and the junction held 8 bases outside the gene matches. CDR1 and CDR2 from the germline V gene are SNHLY and FYNNEI. In DNA, the CDR3 is TGTGCCAGCAGTGGGGGACAGGGAGTTTGGTATGGCTACACCTTC. Protein: CASSGGQGVWYGYTF.

Turning to this clone: This specimen includes other DNA sequences encoding the same CDR3. This chain uses TRBV15 with TRBJ2-2; D not certain. Trimming removed 3 bases at V and 5 bases at J, with 1 base between. The CDR3 is 11 residues long. Looked up from germline, CDR1 is LNHNV and CDR2 is YYDKDF (reference sequence). CDR3 sequence (DNA): TGTGCCACCAGCAGTACCGGGGAGCTGTTTTTT. Translated, it gives CATSSTGELFF.

The V call is TRBV2, the J call TRBJ1-6; maybe TRBD1 (5 bases). The CDR3 extends over 17 amino acids. Germline CDR1 and CDR2: SNHLY and FYNNEI. Trimming removed 3 bases at V and 2 bases at J, with 14 bases between. The CDR3 sequence is CASSDMGQRAYNSPLHF. The CDR3 coding sequence is TGTGCCAGCAGTGATATGGGGCAAAGAGCCTATAATTCACCCCTCCACTTT.

This rearrangement joins TRBV27 to TRBJ1-1; D is unresolved. The CDR3 totals 13 residues. The V gene's germline CDR1 is MNHEY and CDR2 SMNVEV (reference sequence). V was trimmed by 3 bases and J by 3 bases, leaving 8 bases between them. CDR3 residues: CASSFGSYTEAFF. In DNA, the CDR3 is TGTGCCAGCAGTTTTGGTAGCTACACTGAAGCTTTCTTT.

This clone was seen only once. The genes are TRBV7-2 and TRBJ1-2; no clear D. The germline gives CDR1 SGHTA, CDR2 FQGNSA. This CDR3 spans 15 amino acids. V lost 5 bases, J lost 4 bases, and 17 bases lay in between. CDR3 nucleotide sequence: TGTGCCAGCAGCCCGGACGGAGGTCAACTCTATGGCTACACCTTC. Its protein is CASSPDGGQLYGYTF.

Only one count was recorded for this clone. This likely came from a read error, as a far larger clone is one base away. DNA for the CDR3: TGTGCCAGCAGTACAGGGGGCTACGAGCAGTACTTC. It is translated as CASSTGGYEQYF. J is TRBJ2-7 and V is TRBV7-9; 8 nucleotides match TRBD1. CDR3 length equals 12 residues. J was trimmed by 3 bases and V by 6 bases; bases with no gene match: 1. Germline V CDR1 and CDR2: SEHNR, FQNEAQ (reference sequence).

The rearrangement uses TRBV14 and TRBJ1-1; the D gene is possibly TRBD1 (5 bases). CDR3 length equals 15 residues. V lost 3 bases and J lost 5, with 16 bases in between. CDR1 is SGHDN and CDR2 is FVKESK in the germline V gene. CDR3 region: CASSHPPGAVTEAFF. The CDR3 bases are TGTGCCAGCAGCCACCCCCCCGGGGCAGTGACTGAAGCTTTCTTT.

In its sample, this clone was seen a few times. V usage is TRBV27 and J usage is TRBJ1-1; 7 bases agree with TRBD1. The length of the CDR3 is 12 residues. CDR1 is MNHEY, CDR2 SMNVEV, per germline (reference sequence). Trimming took 5 bases from V and 5 from J; bases not matched to a gene: 2. DNA of the CDR3: TGTGCCAGCAGTCCAGGGGGAACTGAAGCTTTCTTT. Its translation: CASSPGGTEAFF.

This clone was seen only a few times. The chain uses TRBV15 and TRBJ1-3; no clear D gene. Per germline, CDR1 LNHNV and CDR2 YYDKDF (reference sequence). The germline V and J ends were trimmed by 5 bases and 0 bases, with 8 bases remaining between them. The length of the CDR3 is 14 residues. CDR3 loop: CATSLGLSGNTIYF. Written as DNA, the CDR3 is TGTGCCACCAGCTTAGGGCTCTCTGGAAACACCATATATTTT.

This chain joins TRBV3-1 (or the pseudogene TRBV3-2) and TRBJ1-2; D is ambiguous. The CDR3 sequence is 12 residues long. V was shortened by 1 base and J by 8 bases, with 8 bases between the two germline ends. Germline loops: CDR1 LGHDT, CDR2 YNNKEL (reference sequence). The CDR3 nucleotides read TGTGCCAGCAGCCAAGTCGAGAGGGGCTACACCTTC. Encoded protein: CASSQVERGYTF.

The chain combines TRBV9 with TRBJ2-7; TRBD2 matches at 8 bases. Per the germline V gene, CDR1 is SGDLS and CDR2 is YYNGEE. V lost 4 bases, J lost 5 bases, and 5 bases stayed unmatched. This CDR3 region has 13 residues. CDR3 sequence (DNA): TGTGCCAGCAGCCCCGGGGGGGCCCACGAGCAGTACTTC. Encoded protein: CASSPGGAHEQYF.

This clone was found once. The chain employs TRBV2 and TRBJ1-1; 8 positions agree with TRBD1. This CDR3 region has 13 residues. Germline lookup yields CDR1 SNHLY and CDR2 FYNNEI. With V trimmed by 7 bases and J by 6 bases, 7 bases remained unmatched. The CDR3 DNA is TGTGCCAGCACCCCAGGGGGCTTGGCTGAAGCTTTCTTT. Encoded protein: CASTPGGLAEAFF.

This clone was counted only a few times. The rearrangement links TRBV7-2 to TRBJ1-2; possibly TRBD1 for D (5 bases). With 3 bases removed from V and 6 bases from J, the gap between germline ends came to 11 bases. The CDR3 has 13 residues. Germline CDR1 and CDR2: SGHTA and FQGNSA. The CDR3 reads CASSLKGRDGYTF. The CDR3 DNA follows: TGTGCCAGCAGCTTGAAGGGGAGGGATGGCTACACCTTC.

The chain carries TRBV5-6 and TRBJ1-4; D not certain. V lost 2 bases, J lost 11 bases, and 13 bases lay in between. The CDR3 consists of 13 residues. Germline CDR1 and CDR2: SGHDT and YYEEEE. CDR3 sequence (DNA): TGTGCCAGCAGCTTTGGTAAGGTGAAGAAACTGTTTTTT. Protein product: CASSFGKVKKLFF.

Of note for this clone: The same CDR3 is also encoded by other DNA sequences in this sample. The chain has TRBV7-8 and TRBJ1-2; D gene unclear. Germline V gene lookup returns CDR1 SGHVS and CDR2 FQNEAQ. Trimming stripped 1 base from V and 0 bases from J, with 6 bases between. This CDR3 region has 14 residues. CDR3 loop: CASSLDGTNYGYTF. CDR3 nucleotides: TGTGCCAGCAGCTTAGATGGGACTAACTATGGCTACACCTTC.

The chain recombines TRBV19 with TRBJ1-2, with TRBD1 matching 7 bases. Germline V lookup: CDR1 LNHDA, CDR2 SQIVND (reference sequence). This CDR3 region has 16 residues. Germline trimming cut 4 bases from V and 7 bases from J; bases unmatched to any gene: 15. The CDR3 sequence: CASSTTSTGTVGGYTF. As DNA, the CDR3 is TGTGCCAGTAGTACAACCTCTACAGGGACAGTGGGTGGCTACACCTTC.

The J gene is TRBJ2-1, the V gene TRBV3-1 (or the pseudogene TRBV3-2); D is ambiguous. This CDR3 is built from 14 residues. Germline V gives CDR1 LGHDT, CDR2 YNNKEL (reference sequence). The V and J ends lost 0 bases and 8 bases respectively, with 11 bases between them. The CDR3 DNA is TGTGCCAGCAGCCAAGAGCCTGGGGTTGATGAGCAGTTCTTC. Its translation is CASSQEPGVDEQFF.

CDR3 coding DNA: TGTGCCAGCAGTCGCCCCAGACAGGTGAACTCACCCCTCCACTTT. Amino acid sequence: CASSRPRQVNSPLHF. The chain has TRBV27 and TRBJ1-6; perhaps TRBD1 as D (6 bases). The V end lost 5 bases, the J end lost 10 bases, and 18 bases lay between the germline ends. The CDR3 sequence is 15 residues long. Germline V gene lookup returns CDR1 MNHEY and CDR2 SMNVEV (reference sequence).

This clone has only one observation. The V and J genes are TRBV3-1 (or the pseudogene TRBV3-2) and TRBJ2-5; possible D gene TRBD2, 8 bases. This CDR3 has 16 amino acids. Germline lookup yields CDR1 LGHDT and CDR2 YNNKEL (reference sequence). V lost 1 base, J lost 5 bases, and 17 bases lay in between. The CDR3 bases are TGTGCCAGCAGCCAAGTCGGCGGGGGGACAGACGAGACCCAGTACTTC. Amino acid sequence: CASSQVGGGTDETQYF.